These T cell receptor beta chains were read from a single sample in a study of immune heterogeneity within non-small cell lung tumors. One entry per CDR3 protein results from TCRdb running MiXCR on the multiplex PCR reads. This table holds 2,500 or so distinct CDR3 sequences, around a quarter found once. Sequencing input: lung tumor tissue. Source of these receptors: a man in his fifties or sixties with non-small cell lung cancer. The CDR3 runs from the conserved cysteine through the conserved F or W. The order of the fields is CDR3 protein, J gene, V gene.

cdr3_aa: CASSRGLAVSSYNEQFF; j_call: TRBJ2-1; v_call: TRBV5-4
cdr3_aa: CASSLGQRGKGKLFF; j_call: TRBJ1-4; v_call: TRBV11-1
cdr3_aa: CASSYGDISRSPLHF; j_call: TRBJ1-6; v_call: TRBV6-2/TRBV6-3
cdr3_aa: CSARDSSGGTGELFF; j_call: TRBJ2-2; v_call: TRBV20-1
cdr3_aa: CASSVGGGAGETQYF; j_call: TRBJ2-5; v_call: TRBV9
cdr3_aa: CASSLGDYRMSGEQFF; j_call: TRBJ2-1; v_call: TRBV5-1
cdr3_aa: CASSPHHEQYF; j_call: TRBJ2-7; v_call: TRBV6-2/TRBV6-3
cdr3_aa: CATGESFYEQYF; j_call: TRBJ2-7; v_call: TRBV5-1
cdr3_aa: CASSPGGGTGASRGFF; j_call: TRBJ2-1; v_call: TRBV5-1
cdr3_aa: CASSLGRGNTIYF; j_call: TRBJ1-3; v_call: TRBV28
cdr3_aa: CASDEMTGEAQPQHF; j_call: TRBJ1-5; v_call: TRBV28
cdr3_aa: CASKGAASGYEQYF; j_call: TRBJ2-7; v_call: TRBV28
cdr3_aa: CASNLAGTSTDTQYF; j_call: TRBJ2-3; v_call: TRBV6-1
cdr3_aa: CASSLGSYEQYF; j_call: TRBJ2-7; v_call: TRBV11-2
cdr3_aa: CASSFWGIEQFF; j_call: TRBJ2-1; v_call: TRBV7-9
cdr3_aa: CASSLASGRGRDTEAFF; j_call: TRBJ1-1; v_call: TRBV12-3/TRBV12-4
cdr3_aa: CASGTPISFEGADTQYF; j_call: TRBJ2-3; v_call: TRBV12-5
cdr3_aa: CASSTSRSSTGELFF; j_call: TRBJ2-2; v_call: TRBV5-4
cdr3_aa: CASGLRGRVSTDTQYF; j_call: TRBJ2-3; v_call: TRBV6-5
cdr3_aa: CASGLVGAGRETQYF; j_call: TRBJ2-5; v_call: TRBV12-5
cdr3_aa: CASSYGETQYF; j_call: TRBJ2-5; v_call: TRBV6-2/TRBV6-3
cdr3_aa: CATSNRGSGANVLTF; j_call: TRBJ2-6; v_call: TRBV15
cdr3_aa: CAWSVLGTANSPLHF; j_call: TRBJ1-6; v_call: TRBV30
cdr3_aa: CASSQGGSGRDTGELFF; j_call: TRBJ2-2; v_call: TRBV12-3/TRBV12-4
cdr3_aa: CASRPGGGQETQYF; j_call: TRBJ2-5; v_call: TRBV7-8
cdr3_aa: CASSFSAGDRYEQFF; j_call: TRBJ2-1; v_call: TRBV5-1
cdr3_aa: CAISESGSSYEQYF; j_call: TRBJ2-7; v_call: TRBV10-3
cdr3_aa: CASSEGFGNQPQHF; j_call: TRBJ1-5; v_call: TRBV6-1
cdr3_aa: CASSPLFGERANTGELFF; j_call: TRBJ2-2; v_call: TRBV18
cdr3_aa: CASRQGRYEQYF; j_call: TRBJ2-7; v_call: TRBV2
cdr3_aa: CASSLGRSSVFYEQYF; j_call: TRBJ2-7; v_call: TRBV11-2
cdr3_aa: CASSEQAISGNTIYF; j_call: TRBJ1-3; v_call: TRBV6-1
cdr3_aa: CASSLAGAVYEQYF; j_call: TRBJ2-7; v_call: TRBV5-8
cdr3_aa: CDSSLEALGEKQYF; j_call: TRBJ2-5; v_call: TRBV12-3/TRBV12-4
cdr3_aa: CSARGDRENSPLHF; j_call: TRBJ1-6; v_call: TRBV20-1
cdr3_aa: CASGSGYEQYF; j_call: TRBJ2-7; v_call: TRBV5-6
cdr3_aa: CASSERLAGGPLTDTQYF; j_call: TRBJ2-3; v_call: TRBV2
cdr3_aa: CASSQSRGRGNDQPQHF; j_call: TRBJ1-5; v_call: TRBV7-9
cdr3_aa: CASSSNRGVQSEQFF; j_call: TRBJ2-1; v_call: TRBV7-9
cdr3_aa: CASSLAGGAGGANVLTF; j_call: TRBJ2-6; v_call: TRBV5-1
cdr3_aa: CASSYSTEEQYF; j_call: TRBJ2-7; v_call: TRBV6-5
cdr3_aa: CASTDPAGGTDTQYF; j_call: TRBJ2-3; v_call: TRBV5-1
cdr3_aa: CASTDHGLAERSYNEQFF; j_call: TRBJ2-1; v_call: TRBV19
cdr3_aa: CASSLFNEQFF; j_call: TRBJ2-1; v_call: TRBV5-1
cdr3_aa: CAWSVFQGRGETQYF; j_call: TRBJ2-5; v_call: TRBV30
cdr3_aa: CASSPAPGVFATNEKLFF; j_call: TRBJ1-4; v_call: TRBV12-3/TRBV12-4
cdr3_aa: CASSQVAGINEQYF; j_call: TRBJ2-7; v_call: TRBV4-1
cdr3_aa: CASSFTSSGELFF; j_call: TRBJ2-2; v_call: TRBV6-2/TRBV6-3
cdr3_aa: CASGAGANYNEQFF; j_call: TRBJ2-1; v_call: TRBV12-3/TRBV12-4
cdr3_aa: CASRRTGTALNEQFF; j_call: TRBJ2-1; v_call: TRBV28
cdr3_aa: CASSSGWVEQFF; j_call: TRBJ2-1; v_call: TRBV12-3/TRBV12-4
cdr3_aa: CASSVTSGRQYEQYF; j_call: TRBJ2-7; v_call: TRBV7-2
cdr3_aa: CASSRGSGDEKLFF; j_call: TRBJ1-4; v_call: TRBV28
cdr3_aa: CASSLVAEGRPQHF; j_call: TRBJ1-5; v_call: TRBV5-1
cdr3_aa: CASSPTEEETQYF; j_call: TRBJ2-5; v_call: TRBV3-1
cdr3_aa: CASKGPNTEAFF; j_call: TRBJ1-1; v_call: TRBV6-1
cdr3_aa: CASGEVSSSYEQYF; j_call: TRBJ2-7; v_call: TRBV28
cdr3_aa: CASDGQGGTDTQYF; j_call: TRBJ2-3; v_call: TRBV6-2/TRBV6-3
cdr3_aa: CASSVVAGSSYEQYF; j_call: TRBJ2-7; v_call: TRBV9
cdr3_aa: CASSLVLAGDADTQYF; j_call: TRBJ2-3; v_call: TRBV7-9